Sequencing of this T cell receptor beta chain was carried out in a study of OX40 agonist ivuxolimab in advanced cancers. Findings of the study overall: Nonresponders, in some cases, also had low normalized T-cell clonal expansion.

Profiling relied on immunoSEQ multiplex PCR, and the TCRdb table lists in-frame clones only, not all of them. The data show some 42,000 clones, with 65% to 85% seen just once and more than 20% held by the top ten. Comment on this clone: The antigen remains undetermined.

The CDR3 sequence is 12 residues long. The germline V and J ends were trimmed by 7 bases and 8 bases, with 12 bases remaining between them. CDR1 SGHNT and CDR2 YENEEA come from the germline V gene. The TCR sequence derives from an adult with an advanced solid tumor such as melanoma, head and neck, liver or kidney cancer. The chain links TRBV11-3 to TRBJ2-1, with a tentative D call TRBD1 (6 bases). Sequenced here: CD4+ or CD8+ T cells sorted from blood, sampled in a trial of the OX40 agonist ivuxolimab. The CDR3 DNA reads as TGTGCCAGCAAAAAGGACAGTGATGAGCAGTTCTTC. Translation: CASKKDSDEQFF.